The present TCR beta chain was sequenced within a study of blood T cell repertoires in COVID-19. Study at large: From T cells, B-cell-depleted T cells, or PBMCs came the material, which was cDNA or gDNA.

The repertoire was sequenced with immunoSEQ multiplex PCR; TCRdb's copy has only in-frame clones and lacks some. The sample consists of 300,000 to 450,000 clones, 85% of them appearing once. Per the germline V gene, CDR1 is ENHRY and CDR2 is SYGVKD. There are 18 residues in the CDR3. V was clipped by 4 bases and J by 3 bases; unmatched bases: 10. Sequenced: peripheral blood. This TCR came from a woman under 30 with acute or convalescent COVID-19. J is TRBJ2-7 and V is TRBV10-3, with 15 nucleotides matching TRBD2. CDR3 protein: CAISAGLAGGKVHYEQYF. CDR3 sequence (DNA): TGTGCCATCAGTGCGGGACTAGCGGGAGGAAAAGTTCACTACGAGCAGTACTTC.